Below, 28 T cell receptor beta chains from the same sample are listed, as sequenced in a study of regulatory T cells in long-lasting Graves disease. Documented time point: newly diagnosed GD, antithyroid drugs for less than 3 months. Following extraction of RNA from PBMCs, that RNA was used to make the TCR library. Building the TCR beta libraries relied on iRepertoire HTBI primers, and CDR3 regions underwent Arm-PCR. TCRdb passed the multiplex PCR reads through MiXCR, listing each CDR3 protein once. The sample records approximately 480,000 distinct CDR3 sequences, around 15% being singletons. These sequences were also reported in another study, on T cells in Graves' hyperthyroidism and ophthalmopathy.

The sequences come from peripheral blood mononuclear cells (PBMCs), collected at new diagnosis, from a patient treated with antithyroid drugs. These receptors all stem from a man aged 40-55 years with Graves disease.

This clonotype was detected many times. The chain employs TRBV28 and TRBJ1-5; the D is unclear. The germline CDR1 and CDR2 sequences are MDHEN and SYDVKM. The CDR3 is made up of 13 amino acids. The germline V and J ends were trimmed by 6 bases and 0 bases, with 6 bases remaining between them. CDR3 nucleotide sequence: TGTGCCAGCAGAACACATAGCAATCAGCCCCAGCATTTT. Translation gives CASRTHSNQPQHF.

This clonotype was counted many times. V and J are TRBV11-3 and TRBJ2-7; 9 bases fit TRBD1. Germline V gives CDR1 SGHNT, CDR2 YENEEA. The trim removed 4 bases at V and 3 bases at J, leaving 7 bases unmatched. There are 15 residues in the CDR3. CDR3 region: CASSSWDREGYEQYF. In nucleotides, the CDR3 is TGTGCCAGCAGCTCCTGGGACAGGGAAGGCTACGAGCAGTACTTC.

This clonotype was detected ten times or more. The rearrangement joins TRBV7-3 to TRBJ2-7; D may be TRBD2 (5 bases). The CDR3 sequence is 15 residues long. V lost 3 bases, J lost 4 bases, and 16 bases lay in between. Germline assignment: CDR1 SGHTA and CDR2 FQGTGA. The CDR3 sequence: CASSLAPAEGYEQYF. The CDR3 DNA reads TGTGCCAGCAGCTTGGCCCCCGCAGAGGGTTACGAGCAGTACTTC.

This clonotype was found a few times. The chain is built from TRBV11-2 and TRBJ1-3, with D maybe TRBD1 (6 bases). CDR3 size: 17 residues. Germline V gene sequence: CDR1 SGHAT, CDR2 FQNNGV. The V gene lost 5 bases and the J gene lost 0 bases, with 17 bases spanning the gap. The CDR3 DNA follows: TGTGCCAGCAGCCCCCAATCCAGGGGATTCTCTGGAAACACCATATATTTT. Its protein is CASSPQSRGFSGNTIYF.

This clonotype was counted at least ten times. The rearrangement joins TRBV28 to TRBJ1-1; D is uncertain. V gave up 5 bases and J gave up 8 bases, with 15 bases separating them. The CDR3 is made up of 13 amino acids. The germline CDR1 and CDR2 sequences are MDHEN and SYDVKM. CDR3 loop: CASSLTGAGEAFF. As DNA, the CDR3 is TGTGCCAGCAGTCTAACGGGCGCCGGCGAAGCTTTCTTT.

The chain couples TRBV20-1 to TRBJ2-7, with D perhaps matching TRBD2 (5 bases). The CDR3 contains 14 residues. Trimming cost V 0 bases and J 4 bases, with 13 bases left between them. The germline gives CDR1 DFQATT, CDR2 SNEGSKA (reference sequence). The CDR3 reads CSARDTGSLYEQYF. CDR3 DNA sequence: TGCAGTGCTAGAGATACGGGATCACTATACGAGCAGTACTTC.

In this sample, this clonotype turned up many times. The chain uses TRBV6-2 or TRBV6-3 and TRBJ2-7; D is uncertain. The CDR3 runs to 15 residues. The ends were cut back, 2 bases at V and 0 bases at J, with 11 bases in the middle. Looked up from germline, CDR1 is MNHEY and CDR2 is SVGEGT. The CDR3 is CASSYHGQSSYEQYF. CDR3 bases: TGTGCCAGCAGTTACCACGGGCAGAGCTCCTACGAGCAGTACTTC.

The chain has TRBV29-1 and TRBJ2-7; 9 bases align to TRBD1. V lost 1 base to trimming and J lost 5 bases; unmatched junction nucleotides: 9. CDR1 SQVTM and CDR2 ANQGSEA come from the germline V gene. This CDR3 spans 15 amino acids. In DNA form, the CDR3 reads TGCAGCGTTGAAGGACCCTGGACAGGGGAACACGAGCAGTACTTC. Residues: CSVEGPWTGEHEQYF.

The CDR3 nucleotides are TGTGCCAGCAGCCCCGGGGACAGCGATTACGAGCAGTACTTC. It codes for CASSPGDSDYEQYF. V usage is TRBV11-2 and J usage is TRBJ2-7, with 7 bases aligning to TRBD1. CDR3 length: 14 amino acids. CDR1 SGHAT and CDR2 FQNNGV come from the germline V gene. V lost 5 bases to trimming and J lost 4 bases; unmatched junction nucleotides: 8.

This clonotype was detected ten times or more. The chain uses TRBV2 and TRBJ1-5, with 8 bases fitting TRBD1. CDR1 SNHLY and CDR2 FYNNEI come from the germline V gene. The CDR3 contains 16 residues. V lost 6 bases, J lost 4 bases, and 11 bases stayed unmatched. CDR3 sequence reads: CASSNHRTGQNQPQHF. In nucleotides, the CDR3 is TGTGCCAGCAGCAACCACCGGACAGGGCAAAATCAGCCCCAGCATTTT.

The J gene is TRBJ2-1, the V gene TRBV7-3; the D gene is possibly TRBD2 (5 bases). The CDR3 sequence is 15 residues long. Trimming took off 2 bases at V and 4 bases at J, with 12 bases between the two ends. In germline, CDR1 is SGHTA, CDR2 FQGTGA. Written as DNA, the CDR3 is TGTGCCAGCAGCTTACGGCGGGTGGGATACAATGAGCAGTTCTTC. Protein sequence: CASSLRRVGYNEQFF.

This clonotype was recorded at least ten times. V and J are TRBV6-1 and TRBJ1-5; D not certain. This CDR3 has 15 residues. V was cut by 0 bases and J by 1 base, with 7 bases left in between. The germline V gene has CDR1 MNHNS and CDR2 SASEGT. In DNA, the CDR3 is TGTGCCAGCAGTGAAGCAGGGTTGAGCAATCAGCCCCAGCATTTT. Amino acids: CASSEAGLSNQPQHF.

The chain combines TRBV19 with TRBJ1-2; the D gene is possibly TRBD1 (5 bases). Germline V CDR1 and CDR2: LNHDA, SQIVND (reference sequence). The CDR3 runs to 13 residues. The germline V and J ends were trimmed by 5 bases and 4 bases, with 11 bases remaining between them. The CDR3 nucleotides read TGTGCCAGTAGTGTCCAGGGTAGCTATGGCTACACCTTC. Its protein is CASSVQGSYGYTF.

This clonotype was observed at least ten times. The V call is TRBV18, the J call TRBJ2-5, with D possibly being TRBD1 (5 bases). Germline CDR1 reads KGHSH; CDR2 reads LQKENI. The V end was cut by 2 bases, the J end by 5 bases, with 15 bases between. The length of the CDR3 is 15 residues. CDR3 bases: TGTGCCAGCTCACCATTGACAGCCCAAGCGGAGACCCAGTACTTC. Its protein product is CASSPLTAQAETQYF.

The CDR3 sequence: CASSRVAGGGVTDTQYF. CDR3 DNA: TGTGCCAGCAGTCGGGTAGCGGGAGGGGGGGTAACAGATACGCAGTATTTT. This chain joins TRBV11-2 and TRBJ2-3; 11 positions agree with TRBD2. Germline CDR1 and CDR2: SGHAT and FQNNGV. The CDR3 covers 17 residues. J gave up 3 bases and V 6 bases, and 11 bases lay outside the gene matches. Together with reference TRBV11-2 and TRBJ2-3, the CDR3 gives the full variable domain: EAGVAQSPRYKIIEKRQSVAFWCNPISGHATLYWYQQILGQGPKLLIQFQNNGVVDDSQLPKDRFSAERLKGVDSTLKIQPAKLEDSAVYLCASSRVAGGGVTDTQYFGPGTRLTVL.

V is TRBV28 and J is TRBJ1-2; D remains unclear. V was cut by 7 bases and J by 3 bases, with 6 bases left in between. Germline CDR1 MDHEN, CDR2 SYDVKM. The CDR3 consists of 11 residues. The CDR3 loop is CASMKDYGYTF. The CDR3 coding sequence is TGTGCCAGCATGAAAGACTATGGCTACACCTTC.

This clonotype was recorded once. Being one base from a much bigger clone, this may be a read error. This rearrangement joins TRBV7-9 to TRBJ2-1; D may be TRBD2 (6 bases). Germline assignment: CDR1 SEHNR and CDR2 FQNEAQ (reference sequence). The CDR3 runs to 14 residues. The CDR3 DNA follows: TGTGCCAGCAGCTTAGAGGCGGGGAGGAATGAGCAGTCCTTC. Protein: CASSLEAGRNEQSF.

The table lists this clonotype with many counts. This chain links TRBV28 with TRBJ1-5; D is unclear. Between the trimmed V and J ends, which lost 6 bases and 4 bases, there was a span of 13 bases. The germline V gene has CDR1 MDHEN and CDR2 SYDVKM. This CDR3 has 14 amino acids. CDR3 residues: CASSLEVGNQPQHF. CDR3 nucleotides: TGTGCCAGCAGCCTAGAGGTGGGGAATCAGCCCCAGCATTTT.

As regards this clonotype: Germline is not matched at one junction end, which may reflect a read error. J is TRBJ2-1 and V is TRBV28; a weak D match, TRBD1 (5 bases). This CDR3 comprises 15 residues. CDR1 is MDHEN, CDR2 SYDVKM, per germline. CDR3 sequence reads: CASSLLDTFGNEQSF. In nucleotides, the CDR3 is TGTGCCAGCAGTTTACTGGACACTTTTGGGAATGAGCAGTCCTTC.

Details on this clonotype: This sequence may be a read error, since a much larger clone differs from it by one base. This chain joins TRBV9 and TRBJ2-1; maybe TRBD1 (5 bases). This CDR3 region has 13 residues. Per the germline V gene, CDR1 is SGDLS and CDR2 is YYNGEE. Trimming removed 0 bases from V and 4 bases from J, with 5 bases in between. CDR3 in amino acids: CASSVGQYNEQFF. The CDR3 DNA reads TGTGCCAGCAGCGTAGGACAGTACAATGAGCAGTTCTTC.

In this sample, this clonotype turned up a few times. The chain carries TRBV19 and TRBJ2-7; D is ambiguous. Germline lookup yields CDR1 LNHDA and CDR2 SQIVND (reference sequence). The CDR3 sequence is 13 residues long. V was cut by 0 bases and J by 4 bases, with 7 bases left in between. CDR3 coding DNA: TGTGCCAGTAGTATAGATCTTCAGTACGAGCAGTACTTC. Protein product: CASSIDLQYEQYF.

Of note for this clonotype: Given a far larger clone just one base away, this is likely a sequencing read error. The CDR3 ends on some other residue instead of the conserved phenylalanine or tryptophan, so this is likely a read error. V usage is TRBV11-2 and J usage is TRBJ2-7, with 13 bases lining up with TRBD2. The CDR3 has 16 amino acids. Per the germline V gene, CDR1 is SGHAT and CDR2 is FQNNGV. V shed 5 bases and J 3 bases; nucleotides not matched to a gene: 7. The CDR3 DNA reads as TGTGCCAGCAGCACGACAGGACTAGCGGGAGACTACGAGCAGTACCTC. It yields the protein CASSTTGLAGDYEQYL.

This clonotype has at least ten counts. V usage is TRBV7-8 and J usage is TRBJ2-5, with D perhaps TRBD2 (5 bases). The CDR3 totals 15 residues. CDR1 and CDR2 from the germline V gene are SGHVS and FQNEAQ. V lost 3 bases and J 5 bases, leaving 16 bases between the germline ends. The CDR3 nucleotides are TGTGCCAGCAGCTTCAGGAGGCTAGTCGGGGAGACCCAGTACTTC. As protein: CASSFRRLVGETQYF.

The chain has TRBV7-9 and TRBJ2-1; 7 positions agree with TRBD1. The CDR3 consists of 16 residues. The germline V gene encodes CDR1 SEHNR and CDR2 FQNEAQ (reference sequence). After removal of 4 bases from V and 2 bases from J, the junction contained 8 bases not matched to a gene. In nucleotides, the CDR3 is TGTGCCAGCAGCTATTGGACAGGTACAACCTACAATGAGCAGTTCTTC. Translating it yields CASSYWTGTTYNEQFF.

The rearrangement links TRBV27 to TRBJ2-3; the D gene could be TRBD1 or TRBD2 (6 bases each). Trimming cost V 5 bases and J 4 bases, with 16 bases left between them. The CDR3 is 15 residues long. Germline V lookup: CDR1 MNHEY, CDR2 SMNVEV (reference sequence). In DNA form, the CDR3 reads TGTGCCAGCAGTCCAGGACGGGGGCGACCAGATACGCAGTATTTT. It is translated as CASSPGRGRPDTQYF.

This clonotype was seen a handful of times. The chain uses TRBV9 and TRBJ2-6, with 7 bases identical to TRBD1. With V trimmed by 3 bases and J by 0 bases, 12 bases remained unmatched. The CDR3 sequence is 19 residues long. In germline, CDR1 is SGDLS, CDR2 YYNGEE. CDR3 nucleotide sequence: TGTGCCAGCAGCGATTTAGGACAGGAAATACTCTCTGGGGCCAACGTCCTGACTTTC. Amino acids: CASSDLGQEILSGANVLTF.

This clonotype came up many times. The chain couples TRBV11-2 to TRBJ2-7, with TRBD1 matching 10 bases. The CDR3 covers 15 residues. J lost 5 bases, V lost 5 bases, and 9 bases had no gene match. The germline V gene encodes CDR1 SGHAT and CDR2 FQNNGV. CDR3 in DNA: TGTGCCAGCAGCGACCGGGACAGGGGAGGAAACGAGCAGTACTTC. This translates into CASSDRDRGGNEQYF. Filled out from reference TRBV11-2 and TRBJ2-7, the complete variable domain reads EAGVAQSPRYKIIEKRQSVAFWCNPISGHATLYWYQQILGQGPKLLIQFQNNGVVDDSQLPKDRFSAERLKGVDSTLKIQPAKLEDSAVYLCASSDRDRGGNEQYFGPGTRLTVT.

This clonotype appeared many times. The rearrangement uses TRBV30 and TRBJ2-7, with 8 nucleotides matching TRBD2. Germline trimming cut 3 bases from V and 0 bases from J; bases unmatched to any gene: 13. The germline gives CDR1 GTSNPN, CDR2 SVGIG (reference sequence). This CDR3 is 17 amino acids long. CDR3 amino acids: CAWRFTGSGASSYEQYF. CDR3 bases: TGTGCCTGGAGATTCACCGGTAGCGGGGCAAGCTCCTACGAGCAGTACTTC.